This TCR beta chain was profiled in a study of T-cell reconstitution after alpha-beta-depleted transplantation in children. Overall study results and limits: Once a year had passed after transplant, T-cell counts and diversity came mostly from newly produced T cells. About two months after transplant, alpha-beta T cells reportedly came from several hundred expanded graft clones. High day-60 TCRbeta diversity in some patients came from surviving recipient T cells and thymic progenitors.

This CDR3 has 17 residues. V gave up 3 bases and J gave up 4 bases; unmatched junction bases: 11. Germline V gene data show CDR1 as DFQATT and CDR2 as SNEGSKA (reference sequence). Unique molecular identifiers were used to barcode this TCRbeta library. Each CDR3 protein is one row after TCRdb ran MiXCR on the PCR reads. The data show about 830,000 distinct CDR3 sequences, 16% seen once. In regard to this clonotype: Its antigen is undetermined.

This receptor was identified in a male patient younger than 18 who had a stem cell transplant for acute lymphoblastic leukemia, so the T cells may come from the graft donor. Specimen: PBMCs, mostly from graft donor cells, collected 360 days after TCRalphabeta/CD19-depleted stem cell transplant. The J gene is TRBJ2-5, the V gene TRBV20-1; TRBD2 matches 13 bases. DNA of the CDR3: TGCAGTGCTAGGACCCCGGGACTAGCGGGATTAGGAGAGACCCAGTACTTC. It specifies CSARTPGLAGLGETQYF.